The T cell receptor (beta chain) described here comes from a study of PD-1 blockade in mismatch repair-deficient tumors. Findings and caveats of the study: Rapid post-treatment expansion, then contraction, generally preceding radiologic response, marked tumor-resident clones.

All patients were mismatch repair deficient, assessed by either PCR or immunohistochemistry. The assay was immunoSEQ multiplex PCR, and TCRdb's table has in-frame clones only and misses some. The sample records some 100,000 clones, 82% being singletons. This clone came up a few times. What it binds is unknown. The sample was peripheral blood, taken approximately 8 months after starting pembrolizumab. The source is an adult with mismatch repair-deficient cancer.

The CDR3 DNA is TGTGCCAGCAGCTTAGTAGCCAGGGGGCGAGAAGGCTACACCTTC. This codes for CASSLVARGREGYTF. This chain uses TRBV7-2 with TRBJ1-2, with 8 bases matching TRBD1. Per the germline V gene, CDR1 is SGHTA and CDR2 is FQGNSA. This CDR3 comprises 15 residues. V gave up 1 base and J gave up 8 bases; unmatched junction bases: 9.